Shown below are 29 T cell receptor beta chains from a single sample sequenced in a study of T cell responses to AZD1222 COVID-19 vaccine. TCRdb keeps only in-frame clones here, not all; method: immunoSEQ multiplex PCR. The sample comprises approximately 91,000 clones, 70% to 90% of which are singletons, and about 14% rests with the top ten. The specimen was peripheral blood, collected on day 0 of AZD1222 vaccination. The receptors originated from an adult in good health.

This CDR3 is CASSYKGNSPLHF. CDR3 sequence (DNA): TGTGCCAGCAGCTACAAAGGGAATTCACCCCTCCACTTT. This chain links TRBV7-9 with TRBJ1-6; D unresolved. Trimming pared 4 bases from V and 7 bases from J, leaving 8 bases between. This CDR3 spans 13 amino acids. Germline lookup yields CDR1 SEHNR and CDR2 FQNEAQ (reference sequence).

The J gene is TRBJ2-1, the V gene TRBV7-8; TRBD2 agrees at 11 bases. The CDR3 has 14 residues. Germline-derived CDR1 and CDR2 are SGHVS and FQNEAQ. V was clipped by 5 bases and J by 9 bases; unmatched bases: 6. The CDR3 region is CASSLSGGASEQFF. The DNA of the CDR3 is TGTGCCAGCAGCCTTAGCGGGGGGGCCAGTGAGCAGTTCTTC.

The J gene is TRBJ1-3, the V gene TRBV19, with D possibly being TRBD1 (6 bases). Germline-derived CDR1 and CDR2 are LNHDA and SQIVND (reference sequence). The CDR3 sequence is 16 residues long. The ends were cut back, 3 bases at V and 0 bases at J, with 12 bases in the middle. The CDR3 nucleotides read TGTGCCAGTAGTATTTCGAGGGGGAGCTCTGGAAACACCATATATTTT. Residues: CASSISRGSSGNTIYF.

The genes are TRBV18 and TRBJ2-2; D is uncertain. This CDR3 has 15 amino acids. Deletions cut 1 base from V and 2 bases from J, with 8 bases between. Germline loops: CDR1 KGHSH, CDR2 LQKENI. Written as DNA, the CDR3 is TGTGCCAGCTCACCACGAAGGGTAAACACCGGGGAGCTGTTTTTT. Protein product: CASSPRRVNTGELFF.

The chain carries TRBV19 and TRBJ1-1; D may be TRBD1 (5 bases). The CDR3 has 13 residues. V was trimmed by 5 bases and J by 1 base, leaving 8 bases between them. From germline, CDR1 is LNHDA and CDR2 SQIVND (reference sequence). The CDR3 here is CASSFTGNTEAFF. CDR3 sequence (DNA): TGTGCCAGTAGTTTCACAGGGAACACTGAAGCTTTCTTT. Drawing the rest from reference TRBV19 and TRBJ1-1, the complete variable domain is DGGITQSPKYLFRKEGQNVTLSCEQNLNHDAMYWYRQDPGQGLRLIYYSQIVNDFQKGDIAEGYSVSREKKESFPLTVTSAQKNPTAFYLCASSFTGNTEAFFGQGTRLTVV.

This clone was detected only once. J is TRBJ2-3 and V is TRBV5-1; TRBD2 matches 9 bases. The CDR3 spans 17 residues. V trimming: 2 bases; J trimming: 0 bases; junction bases outside the gene matches: 7. CDR1 is SGHRS, CDR2 YFSETQ, per germline. In nucleotides, the CDR3 is TGCGCCAGCAGCTTACCCGCGGGGGGGCCGAGCACAGATACGCAGTATTTT. Protein product: CASSLPAGGPSTDTQYF.

This clone was counted a single time. The V gene is TRBV7-3, the J gene TRBJ1-1; D not certain. Germline CDR1 reads SGHTA; CDR2 reads FQGTGA. Trimming removed 1 base from V and 0 bases from J, with 12 bases in between. The CDR3 totals 16 residues. CDR3 coding DNA: TGTGCCAGCAGCTTAAGTGGCAGTCCTATGAACACTGAAGCTTTCTTT. This codes for CASSLSGSPMNTEAFF. The full variable domain, rest sourced from reference TRBV7-3 and TRBJ1-1, is GAGVSQTPSNKVTEKGKYVELRCDPISGHTALYWYRQSLGQGPEFLIYFQGTGAADDSGLPNDRFFAVRPEGSVSTLKIQRTERGDSAVYLCASSLSGSPMNTEAFFGQGTRLTVV.

The V gene is TRBV6-2 or TRBV6-3, the J gene TRBJ2-1; D might be TRBD1 (5 bases). The CDR3 runs to 14 residues. V was clipped by 2 bases and J by 7 bases, with 12 bases between them. Germline V CDR1 and CDR2: MNHEY, SVGEGT. The CDR3 coding sequence is TGTGCCAGCAGTTACGTTTCCAGGGAAAATGAGCAGTTCTTC. It encodes CASSYVSRENEQFF.

This clone was found once. CDR3 region: CASSDGQGVYEQYF. Written as DNA, the CDR3 is TGTGCCAGCAGTGACGGACAGGGGGTCTACGAGCAGTACTTC. V is TRBV6-2 or TRBV6-3 and J is TRBJ2-7; 10 nucleotides align to TRBD1. The CDR3 extends over 14 amino acids. Germline loops: CDR1 MNHEY, CDR2 SVGEGT. Losses at the gene ends were 5 bases for V and 3 bases for J; bases not matched to a gene: 4.

This chain connects TRBV29-1 to TRBJ2-3; 8 nucleotides match TRBD1. The V gene's germline CDR1 is SQVTM and CDR2 ANQGSEA. V was clipped by 6 bases and J by 0 bases; unmatched bases: 2. The CDR3 runs 13 residues. The CDR3 protein is CSVGQGSTDTQYF. CDR3 nucleotides: TGCAGCGTCGGACAGGGTAGCACAGATACGCAGTATTTT.

This chain links TRBV19 with TRBJ1-1; D may be TRBD1 (5 bases). The CDR3 is 15 residues long. CDR1 LNHDA and CDR2 SQIVND come from the germline V gene (reference sequence). Trimming removed 3 bases at V and 0 bases at J, with 11 bases between. The CDR3 protein is CASSIRAGLNTEAFF. CDR3 bases: TGTGCCAGTAGTATTAGGGCAGGGCTGAACACTGAAGCTTTCTTT.

The rearrangement joins TRBV21-1 to TRBJ1-1; the table calls TRBD1, which could not be checked here. TRBV21-1 is a listed pseudogene. The CDR3 length is 17 residues. The CDR3 nucleotides read TGTGCCAGCAGCGACCGGGACAGACCCTGTGGGGACACTGAAGCTTTCTTT. Its protein product is CASSDRDRPCGDTEAFF.

V usage is TRBV3-1 (or the pseudogene TRBV3-2) and J usage is TRBJ2-5, with D possibly being TRBD1 (5 bases). Trimming shortened V by 4 bases and J by 5 bases, and 14 bases separated the two germline ends. CDR1 and CDR2 (germline): LGHDT, YNNKEL (reference sequence). This CDR3 has 14 amino acids. The CDR3 sequence: CASSRQLGSETQYF. CDR3 DNA sequence: TGTGCCAGCAGCCGACAGCTTGGATCGGAGACCCAGTACTTC.

This rearrangement joins TRBV6-5 to TRBJ1-6, with a tentative D call TRBD1 (6 bases). Per the germline V gene, CDR1 is MNHEY and CDR2 is SVGAGI. The CDR3 is made up of 15 amino acids. Trimming took 1 base from V and 7 from J, leaving 11 bases between them. CDR3 sequence reads: CASSYWDKGNSPLHF. CDR3 bases: TGTGCCAGCAGTTACTGGGACAAAGGCAATTCACCCCTCCACTTT.

The chain recombines TRBV6-5 with TRBJ1-5; D perhaps matches TRBD1 (5 bases). Trimming shortened V by 6 bases and J by 0 bases, and 12 bases separated the two germline ends. This CDR3 contains 15 residues. Germline CDR1 MNHEY, CDR2 SVGAGI. The CDR3 nucleotides read TGTGCCAGCAGCAAGGGACGGAATAGCAATCAGCCCCAGCATTTT. Translated, it gives CASSKGRNSNQPQHF.

CDR3 nucleotide sequence: TGTGCCACCAGCAGAGATCAGGGAGCTGGAAACACCATATATTTT. It specifies CATSRDQGAGNTIYF. The rearrangement uses TRBV15 and TRBJ1-3; D is possibly TRBD1 (5 bases). V lost 0 bases to trimming and J lost 2 bases, with 8 bases between them. The CDR3 contains 15 residues. Germline V gene sequence: CDR1 LNHNV, CDR2 YYDKDF (reference sequence).

The chain joins TRBV7-3 to TRBJ2-3; D perhaps matches TRBD1 (6 bases). Between the trimmed V and J ends, which lost 2 bases and 1 base, there was a span of 16 bases. The CDR3 is made up of 17 amino acids. Germline CDR1 and CDR2: SGHTA and FQGTGA. CDR3 in DNA: TGTGCCAGCAGCTTAGGGGGCCCTCAGGCAGGCACAGATACGCAGTATTTT. This codes for CASSLGGPQAGTDTQYF.

The chain links TRBV5-5 to TRBJ1-1; D uncertain. The ends were cut back, 4 bases at V and 0 bases at J, with 10 bases in the middle. The CDR3 totals 14 residues. Germline V gene sequence: CDR1 SGHKS, CDR2 YYEKEE (reference sequence). CDR3 bases: TGTGCCAGCAGCCGACCTGAAATGAACACTGAAGCTTTCTTT. It yields the protein CASSRPEMNTEAFF.

The chain has TRBV5-1 and TRBJ1-5; weak D call: TRBD1 (6 bases). The V gene lost 1 base and the J gene lost 4 bases, with 12 bases spanning the gap. Looked up from germline, CDR1 is SGHRS and CDR2 is YFSETQ. This CDR3 region has 15 residues. For the CDR3, the DNA is TGCGCCAGCAGCTTGACAGGGAAGTTTAATCAGCCCCAGCATTTT. Its protein is CASSLTGKFNQPQHF.

The gene calls are TRBV3-1 (or the pseudogene TRBV3-2) and TRBJ2-3; D gene unclear. The CDR3 has 17 residues. V was cut by 1 base and J by 0 bases, with 14 bases left in between. CDR1 and CDR2 from the germline V gene are LGHDT and YNNKEL (reference sequence). The CDR3 nucleotides are TGTGCCAGCAGCCAAGGTTCTGGCGGACCTAGCACAGATACGCAGTATTTT. It is translated as CASSQGSGGPSTDTQYF.

This clone has only a few counts. J is TRBJ2-7 and V is TRBV28; no definite D call. Trimming pared 4 bases from V and 4 bases from J, leaving 5 bases between. CDR1 MDHEN and CDR2 SYDVKM come from the germline V gene. The CDR3 consists of 11 residues. CDR3 loop: CASSSRYEQYF. In DNA, the CDR3 is TGTGCCAGCAGTTCCAGATACGAGCAGTACTTC.

The J gene is TRBJ1-3, the V gene TRBV7-3, with D uncertain. Trimming pared 8 bases from V and 0 bases from J, leaving 14 bases between. Germline CDR1 reads SGHTA; CDR2 reads FQGTGA. The CDR3 contains 15 residues. CDR3 sequence: CASGRVGPSGNTIYF. The CDR3, as DNA: TGTGCCAGCGGCCGAGTGGGTCCCTCTGGAAACACCATATATTTT.

The chain carries TRBV9 and TRBJ1-1, with D uncertain. The V end lost 1 base, the J end lost 1 base, and 5 bases lay between the germline ends. The CDR3 spans 13 residues. Germline V gene lookup returns CDR1 SGDLS and CDR2 YYNGEE. The CDR3 protein is CASSVKENTEAFF. CDR3 DNA: TGTGCCAGCAGCGTAAAGGAGAACACTGAAGCTTTCTTT.

The CDR3 DNA is TGTGCCTGGATAGCCTCTGGGCGAAGGGGCGCGGATAATTCACCCCTCCACTTT. Its translation: CAWIASGRRGADNSPLHF. The chain employs TRBV30 and TRBJ1-6; D might be TRBD1 (5 bases). This CDR3 has 18 amino acids. Germline CDR1 GTSNPN, CDR2 SVGIG (reference sequence). The V end was cut by 4 bases, the J end by 5 bases, with 24 bases between.

The genes are TRBV15 and TRBJ2-1, with 7 bases that match TRBD1. This CDR3 comprises 17 residues. J gave up 1 base and V 5 bases, and 11 bases lay outside the gene matches. Germline V lookup: CDR1 LNHNV, CDR2 YYDKDF (reference sequence). This CDR3 is CATSVTTGVRSYNEQFF. Here the CDR3 DNA reads TGTGCCACCAGCGTTACAACAGGGGTACGATCCTACAATGAGCAGTTCTTC.

The chain carries TRBV6-5 and TRBJ2-5; D not resolved. From germline, CDR1 is MNHEY and CDR2 SVGAGI. V was trimmed by 6 bases and J by 8 bases, leaving 19 bases between them. This CDR3 spans 14 amino acids. The CDR3 DNA reads as TGTGCCAGCAGCCGCCCGGGCACTGTAGAAACCCAGTACTTC. This sequence encodes CASSRPGTVETQYF.

This chain uses TRBV30 with TRBJ1-5; D is perhaps TRBD1 (6 bases). The germline V gene has CDR1 GTSNPN and CDR2 SVGIG (reference sequence). V dropped 2 bases and J dropped 5 bases, with 13 bases sitting between them. This CDR3 region has 14 residues. The CDR3 nucleotides are TGTGCCTGGAGTTCAGGGGAAGTGGATCAGCCCCAGCATTTT. Amino acid sequence: CAWSSGEVDQPQHF.

This chain connects TRBV19 to TRBJ1-4; 8 nucleotides match TRBD1. The length of the CDR3 is 13 residues. J was trimmed by 7 bases and V by 8 bases; bases with no gene match: 6. Germline V gives CDR1 LNHDA, CDR2 SQIVND (reference sequence). The DNA for the CDR3 is TGTGCCAGTGTCGGACAGGGTGGTGAAAAACTGTTTTTT. Amino acids: CASVGQGGEKLFF. Together with reference TRBV19 and TRBJ1-4, the CDR3 gives the full variable domain: DGGITQSPKYLFRKEGQNVTLSCEQNLNHDAMYWYRQDPGQGLRLIYYSQIVNDFQKGDIAEGYSVSREKKESFPLTVTSAQKNPTAFYLCASVGQGGEKLFFGSGTQLSVL.

This chain uses TRBV7-9 with TRBJ2-7; 7 bases line up with TRBD2. There are 13 residues in the CDR3. Germline trimming cut 7 bases from V and 2 bases from J; bases unmatched to any gene: 5. Germline assignment: CDR1 SEHNR and CDR2 FQNEAQ (reference sequence). The chain's CDR3 is CASTGGGTYEQYF. The CDR3 coding sequence is TGTGCCAGCACTGGGGGGGGTACCTACGAGCAGTACTTC.